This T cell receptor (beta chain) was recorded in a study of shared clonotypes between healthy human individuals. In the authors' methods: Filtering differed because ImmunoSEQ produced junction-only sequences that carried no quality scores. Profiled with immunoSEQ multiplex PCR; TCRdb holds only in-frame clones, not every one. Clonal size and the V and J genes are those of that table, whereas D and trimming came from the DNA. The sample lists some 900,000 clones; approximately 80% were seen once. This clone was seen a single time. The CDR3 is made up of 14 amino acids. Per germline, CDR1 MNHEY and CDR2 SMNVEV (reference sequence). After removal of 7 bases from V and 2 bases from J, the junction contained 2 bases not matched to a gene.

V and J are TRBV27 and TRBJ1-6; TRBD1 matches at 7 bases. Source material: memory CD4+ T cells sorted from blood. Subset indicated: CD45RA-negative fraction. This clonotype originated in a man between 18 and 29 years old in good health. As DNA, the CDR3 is TGTGCCAGCAAAGGGGGCACCTATAATTCACCCCTCCACTTT. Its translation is CASKGGTYNSPLHF.